This TCR beta chain emerged from a study of blood T cell repertoires in COVID-19. The protocol was immunoSEQ multiplex PCR, while the TCRdb copy is restricted to in-frame clones and leaves out a portion. There are around 200,000 clones in the sample; 65% to 85% occur only once, and around 7% lies in the top ten. This TCR was sampled from a woman aged 40-49 years with COVID-19, enrolled during active disease. Sequenced input: peripheral blood.

CDR3 region: CASTPDRSLHPNYGYTF. CDR3 in DNA: TGTGCCAGCACTCCAGACAGGTCTCTCCACCCGAACTATGGCTACACCTTC. The rearrangement links TRBV9 to TRBJ1-2; maybe TRBD1 (6 bases). This CDR3 has 17 residues. Trimming took off 6 bases at V and 2 bases at J, with 23 bases between the two ends. Per germline, CDR1 SGDLS and CDR2 YYNGEE.